These T cell receptor beta chains were read from a single sample in a study of response to subunit inactivated influenza vaccine. A single record per CDR3 protein comes from TCRdb applying MiXCR to the RT-PCR reads. This sample has hundreds of thousands of distinct CDR3 sequences, with less than 15% found just once. The sample consisted of PBMCs from blood, taken around two weeks before vaccination. The receptors were gathered from a man over 45 who received an inactivated influenza vaccine. The CDR3 runs from the conserved cysteine through the conserved F or W. The D gene is left open where the match is weak. The size field is filled for only some rows; it gives once, few, many or a size class.

>TRBJ2-7|TRBD1|TRBV7-2|few
TGTGCCAGCAGCTTAGGGGCGGGACAGGGAACCTACGAGCAGTACTTC
CASSLGAGQGTYEQYF
>TRBJ2-1|-|TRBV12-3/TRBV12-4|-
TGTGCCAGCAGTTTGAGGGTTTTGGGCTCTTACAATGAGCAGTTCTTC
CASSLRVLGSYNEQFF
>TRBJ1-1|-|TRBV5-1|few
TGCGCCAGCAGCTTGGCCTTAGGAGGTCCCCATCTGACAAAAGCTTTCTTT
CASSLALGGPHLTKAFF
>TRBJ1-4|TRBD1|TRBV19|-
TGTGCCAGTACGACAGGGAGGTCTGAAAAACTGTTTTTT
CASTTGRSEKLFF
>TRBJ1-5|-|TRBV18|few
TGTGCCAGCTCACCGGGAGAGAATAGCAATCAGCCCCAGCATTTT
CASSPGENSNQPQHF
>TRBJ2-7|TRBD2|TRBV10-3|few
TGTGCCATCAGTTTAGCGGGGGGGGCCTACGAGCAGTACTTC
CAISLAGGAYEQYF
>TRBJ2-3|TRBD1|TRBV12-3/TRBV12-4|-
TGTGCCAGCAGTGATGGGACAGGGGGAACAGATACGCAGTATTTT
CASSDGTGGTDTQYF
>TRBJ2-1|-|TRBV4-1|few
TGCGCCAGCAGCCAAGTAGTAGGGTCTACGAATGAGCAGTTCTTC
CASSQVVGSTNEQFF
>TRBJ2-1|-|TRBV10-3|many
TGTGCCATCAGAGCACCTGAGGCCGACAATGAGCAGTTCTTC
CAIRAPEADNEQFF
>TRBJ2-1|-|TRBV3-1|many
TGTGCCAGCAGCCGGCTTAGGGGGGAGTTCTACAATGAGCAGTTCTTC
CASSRLRGEFYNEQFF
>TRBJ2-1|TRBD2|TRBV9|-
TGTGCCAGCAGCGTAGGGCTAGCGGGAGGATATGAGCAGTTCTTC
CASSVGLAGGYEQFF
>TRBJ1-5|-|TRBV11-2|-
TGTGCCAGCAGCTTCCACCGAATCTCCCAGCATTTT
CASSFHRISQHF
>TRBJ2-7|TRBD1|TRBV6-2/TRBV6-3|-
TGTGCCAGCAGTTACAGGGACAGGCGTCCCTACGAGCAGTACTTC
CASSYRDRRPYEQYF
>TRBJ2-1|TRBD2|TRBV20-1|few
TGCAGTGCTAGAGGGCGGGAGGACTACAATGAGCAGTTCTTC
CSARGREDYNEQFF
>TRBJ2-2|-|TRBV12-3/TRBV12-4|few
TGTGCCAGCAGCCATCCAGGGACCCGGCGGAACACCGGGGAGCTGTTTTTT
CASSHPGTRRNTGELFF
>TRBJ2-7|-|TRBV12-3/TRBV12-4|many
TGTGCCAGCAGGGAACAGGACGGCTCCTACGAGCAGTACTTC
CASREQDGSYEQYF
>TRBJ1-1|TRBD1|TRBV6-2/TRBV6-3|-
TGTGCCAGCAGTTACCCGCAAAAGATTGGACAGGAAACTGAAGCTTTCTTT
CASSYPQKIGQETEAFF
>TRBJ2-2|TRBD2|TRBV30|few
TGTGCCTGGAGTGGACTAGCCCCCGGGGAGCTGTTTTTT
CAWSGLAPGELFF
>TRBJ2-2|-|TRBV18|many
TGTGCCAGCTCCCCGGAGGGCCGGGTGAACACCGGGGAGCTGTTTTTT
CASSPEGRVNTGELFF
>TRBJ2-6|-|TRBV4-2|-
TGTGCCAGCAGCCAAGAGGGCTCGCCCTCTGGGGCCAACGTCCTGACTTTC
CASSQEGSPSGANVLTF
>TRBJ2-7|-|TRBV7-2|few
TGTGCCAGCAGCGCTCGGAATGGGGGGGCCCACGAGCAGTACTTC
CASSARNGGAHEQYF
>TRBJ2-1|TRBD2|TRBV7-2|few
TGTGCCAGCAGCTGGGCTAGCGGGAGGTACAATGAGCAGTTCTTC
CASSWASGRYNEQFF
>TRBJ2-1|-|TRBV5-4|few
TGTGCCAGCAGCTTCCGGGCCCCCCTCACCGGGGGGCAGTTCTTC
CASSFRAPLTGGQFF
>TRBJ2-1|-|TRBV27|-
TGTGCCAGCAAATTAATAGCGGACTCCTACAATGAGCAGTTCTTC
CASKLIADSYNEQFF
>TRBJ1-5|TRBD1|TRBV20-1|-
TGCAGTGCCTCGGACAGGGGGCGTTTAAGGAGCAATCAGCCCCAGCATTTT
CSASDRGRLRSNQPQHF
>TRBJ1-1|TRBD1|TRBV6-1|-
TGTGCCAGCAGTAGACCGGGACAGGGGGTCACTGAAGCTTTCTTT
CASSRPGQGVTEAFF
>TRBJ1-2|-|TRBV3-1|once
TGTGCCAGCAAGCCGGGACCCGGGAATGGCTACACCTTC
CASKPGPGNGYTF
>TRBJ2-4|-|TRBV5-1|-
TGCGCCAGCAGCTTGGACGGCGAGGCCGAGCCTATTCAGTACTTC
CASSLDGEAEPIQYF
>TRBJ1-1|TRBD1|TRBV5-1|-
TGCGCCAGCAAATACCGGGACAGGGGGAACACTGAAGCTTTCTTT
CASKYRDRGNTEAFF
>TRBJ2-5|-|TRBV12-3/TRBV12-4|many
TGTGCCAGCAGCTGGTACCGGGGGTATCGGACCCAGTACTTC
CASSWYRGYRTQYF
>TRBJ1-3|TRBD1|TRBV20-1|few
TGCAGTGCTAGAGTTACAGGGGCCTCTGGAAACACCATATATTTT
CSARVTGASGNTIYF
>TRBJ2-1|-|TRBV12-3/TRBV12-4|many
TGTGCCAGCACTCTATTGGGCGAGCAGTTCTTC
CASTLLGEQFF
>TRBJ2-2|TRBD2|TRBV10-3|-
TGTGCCATCAGCCCGGGACTAGCGGGAGTCGGGGAGCTGTTTTTT
CAISPGLAGVGELFF
>TRBJ2-5|-|TRBV15|-
TGTGCCACCAGCAAAAGCGTTAAGACTCCCGGAGAGACCCAGTACTTC
CATSKSVKTPGETQYF
>TRBJ2-3|-|TRBV18|-
TGTGCCAGCTCACCTTCAAAGCGGACTTACACAGATACGCAGTATTTT
CASSPSKRTYTDTQYF
>TRBJ2-7|TRBD2|TRBV12-3/TRBV12-4|few
TGTGCCAGCAGTCCGCGGGAGGGGGCCGAGCAGTACTTC
CASSPREGAEQYF
>TRBJ2-1|-|TRBV3-1|-
TGTGCCAGCAGCCAAGTGTCCTTAAGGGGCCTATACAATGAGCAGTTCTTC
CASSQVSLRGLYNEQFF
>TRBJ2-1|-|TRBV19|few
TGTGCCAGTAGTATCCCGGGACTGACGAGCTCCTACAATGAGCAGTTCTTC
CASSIPGLTSSYNEQFF
>TRBJ1-6|-|TRBV6-5|once
TGTGCCAGCAGTTACTCGATAGGGCGGAGGGATTCCTATAATTCACCCCTCCACTTT
CASSYSIGRRDSYNSPLHF
>TRBJ2-7|-|TRBV21-1|-
TGTGCCAGACCATACATCAGCGGGGGGACCTACGAGCAGTACTTC
CARPYISGGTYEQYF
>TRBJ2-7|TRBD1|TRBV12-3/TRBV12-4|-
TGTGCCAGCAGACAGGGGGACCTCTACGAGCAGTACTTC
CASRQGDLYEQYF
>TRBJ2-7|-|TRBV12-3/TRBV12-4|few
TGTGCCAGCAGTGGCGACCCGTCCATCTACGAGCAGTACTTC
CASSGDPSIYEQYF
>TRBJ2-7|-|TRBV20-1|-
TGCAGTGCTATTCACGGGCCGGGGTACGAGCAGTACTTC
CSAIHGPGYEQYF
>TRBJ2-2|-|TRBV6-2/TRBV6-3|-
TGTTCAACGTCCCGCACTTCGAACACCGGGGAGCTGTTTTTT
CSTSRTSNTGELFF
>TRBJ2-5|-|TRBV7-9|few
TGTGCCAGCAGCCCAAAGATGGCCTATACGGAGACCCAGTACTTC
CASSPKMAYTETQYF
>TRBJ1-3|-|TRBV6-5|few
TGTGCCAGCAGTTACGACGGTGGCTCTGGAAACACCATATATTTT
CASSYDGGSGNTIYF
>TRBJ2-3|TRBD2|TRBV29-1|-
TGCAGCGCAACGGGACTAGCGGGAGCAAATATCATCACAGATACGCAGTATTTT
CSATGLAGANIITDTQYF
>TRBJ2-7|TRBD1|TRBV9|few
TGTGCCAGCAGCGTAGACCCGACAGGGACCCCCTACGAGCAGTACTTC
CASSVDPTGTPYEQYF
>TRBJ2-1|TRBD2|TRBV20-1|few
TGCAGTGCTAGAGCAGCGGGGGGCACTAGCTCCTACAATGAGCAGTTCTTC
CSARAAGGTSSYNEQFF
>TRBJ2-5|TRBD1|TRBV28|-
TGTGCCAGCAGACCCCAGACAGGGGTTGAGACCCAGTACTTC
CASRPQTGVETQYF
>TRBJ2-3|-|TRBV28|-
TGTGCCAGCAGAACAGGGAAAGTACCAGATACGCAGTATTTT
CASRTGKVPDTQYF
>TRBJ2-4|-|TRBV5-6|-
TGTGCCAGCAGCTCCGTGGTGGCCAAAAACATTCAGTACTTC
CASSSVVAKNIQYF
>TRBJ2-7|TRBD2|TRBV28|-
TGTGCCAGCAGTTTGACTAGCGGGTTCTCCTACGAGCAGTACTTC
CASSLTSGFSYEQYF
>TRBJ2-5|-|TRBV5-1|-
TGCGCCAGCAGCAGCGGGACACCGAAAGAGACCCAGTACTTC
CASSSGTPKETQYF
>TRBJ2-7|-|TRBV5-6|-
TGTGCCAGCAGCCGGGACGTTTCCTACGAGCAGTACTTC
CASSRDVSYEQYF